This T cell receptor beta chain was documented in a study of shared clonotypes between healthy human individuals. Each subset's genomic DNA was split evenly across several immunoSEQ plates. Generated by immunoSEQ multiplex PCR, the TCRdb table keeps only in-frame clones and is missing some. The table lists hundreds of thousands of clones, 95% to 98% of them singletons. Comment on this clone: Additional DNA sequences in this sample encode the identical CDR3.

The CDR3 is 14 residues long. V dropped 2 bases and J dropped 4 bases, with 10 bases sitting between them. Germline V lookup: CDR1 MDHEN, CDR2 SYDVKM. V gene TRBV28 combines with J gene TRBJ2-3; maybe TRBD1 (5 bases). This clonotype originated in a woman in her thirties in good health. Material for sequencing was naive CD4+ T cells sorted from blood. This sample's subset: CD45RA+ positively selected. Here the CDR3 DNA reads TGTGCCAGCAGTTTAGTCCAGGGCCCAGATACGCAGTATTTT. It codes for CASSLVQGPDTQYF.